These 5 T cell receptor beta chains share one sample of origin, sequenced in a study of shared clonotypes between healthy human individuals. The protocol was immunoSEQ multiplex PCR, while the TCRdb copy is restricted to in-frame clones and leaves out a portion. The table records hundreds of thousands of clones, about 96% of them present only once. It was CD45RO-negative cells, positively selected for CCR7, that made up naive CD8 cells, with terminally differentiated effector memory CD45RA+ cells excluded. The sequencing sample was made of naive CD8+ T cells sorted from blood. The receptors stem from a woman aged 25-40 years in good health.

V gene TRBV11-2 combines with J gene TRBJ2-7; D remains ambiguous. The CDR3 loop spans 12 amino acids. Trimming left V 5 bases short and J 0 bases short, with 5 bases between. Per germline, CDR1 SGHAT and CDR2 FQNNGV. In nucleotides, the CDR3 is TGTGCCAGCAGCCCCTACTCCTACGAGCAGTACTTC. It codes for CASSPYSYEQYF.

This clone was seen once. The J gene is TRBJ2-1, the V gene TRBV9; D might be TRBD1 or TRBD2, each matching 5 bases. Between the trimmed V and J ends, which lost 5 bases and 8 bases, there was a span of 20 bases. The germline V gene encodes CDR1 SGDLS and CDR2 YYNGEE. This CDR3 has 15 amino acids. This chain's CDR3 is CASRAGRGMGYEQFF. As DNA, the CDR3 is TGTGCCAGCAGGGCAGGGAGAGGTATGGGTTATGAGCAGTTCTTC.

The chain carries TRBV29-1 and TRBJ2-6; no reliable D call. Germline V gene sequence: CDR1 SQVTM, CDR2 ANQGSEA. V shed 3 bases and J shed 0 bases, with 9 bases lying between them. This CDR3 has 15 amino acids. The CDR3, as DNA: TGCAGCGTTGAGACGAATCTCTCTGGGGCCAACGTCCTGACTTTC. This gives the protein CSVETNLSGANVLTF. Full variable domain (rest looked up from reference TRBV29-1 and TRBJ2-6): SAVISQKPSRDICQRGTSLTIQCQVDSQVTMMFWYRQQPGQSLTLIATANQGSEATYESGFVIDKFPISRPNLTFSTLTVSNMSPEDSSIYLCSVETNLSGANVLTFGAGSRLTVL.

The V call is TRBV7-6, the J call TRBJ2-6; D perhaps matches TRBD1 (5 bases). The CDR3 consists of 16 residues. V gave up 4 bases and J gave up 2 bases, with 12 bases separating them. Germline-derived CDR1 and CDR2 are SGHVS and FNYEAQ. The CDR3 sequence is CASSSAGLTGANVLTF. In DNA form, the CDR3 reads TGTGCCAGCAGCTCCGCAGGGTTAACTGGGGCCAACGTCCTGACTTTC.

CDR3 in amino acids: CASSEFASDTNGYTF. DNA of the CDR3: TGTGCCAGCAGTGAATTTGCCTCGGACACAAATGGCTACACCTTC. The chain employs TRBV25-1 and TRBJ1-2; D is perhaps TRBD1 (5 bases). CDR3 length: 15 amino acids. The germline V and J ends were trimmed by 1 base and 6 bases, with 15 bases remaining between them. CDR1 MGHDK and CDR2 SYGVNS come from the germline V gene.